This T cell receptor (beta chain) was profiled in a study of OX40 agonist ivuxolimab in advanced cancers. Assay used: immunoSEQ multiplex PCR; TCRdb lists only in-frame clones, some missing. The table records 40,000 to 50,000 clones, 84% of them present only once. General study results and limits: In the 0.1 to 3.0 mg/kg range, CD4+ and CD8+ blood T cells had expanded clonally by week 6. Expanded clones belonging to CD8+ T cells outnumbered, on average, those of CD4+.

A few counts support this clone. The antigen remains undetermined. Germline CDR1 reads LGHNA; CDR2 reads YSLEER. V was clipped by 0 bases and J by 4 bases, with 15 bases between them. The CDR3 sequence is 16 residues long. Samples were taken at baseline and on day 1 of cycles 4 and 7. Sequenced here: CD4+ or CD8+ T cells sorted from blood, sampled in a trial of the OX40 agonist ivuxolimab. The clonotype comes from an adult with an advanced solid tumor such as melanoma, head and neck, liver or kidney cancer. The V gene is TRBV4-3, the J gene TRBJ1-1; TRBD1 might be the D (5 bases). The CDR3 reads CASSQDMVRAGTEAFF. CDR3 nucleotide sequence: TGCGCCAGCAGCCAAGATATGGTCAGGGCGGGCACTGAAGCTTTCTTT.